Listed below are T cell receptor beta chains from one sample, sequenced in a study of CD8+ T cells in alopecia areata. The assay was immunoSEQ multiplex PCR, and TCRdb's table has in-frame clones only and misses some. The sample has about 98,000 clones, under 45% seen once. Material for sequencing was CD4+ T cells sorted from blood. These receptors all stem from a human donor with alopecia areata. CDR3s include the opening cysteine and the closing phenylalanine or tryptophan. A D gene is named only where the DNA matches it firmly. Size is omitted from some rows. Given values are once, few, many or a class for expanded clones.

clone size: few
J gene: TRBJ2-5
V gene: TRBV27
D gene: TRBD2
CDR3 DNA: TGTGCCAGCAGGCCTGGACTAGCGGGAATAATAGAGACCCAGTACTTC
CDR3 protein: CASRPGLAGIIETQYF

clone size: .
J gene: TRBJ2-5
V gene: TRBV5-1
D gene: TRBD2
CDR3 DNA: TGCGCCAGCAGCGGATACGGACTAGCGGGCCAAGAGACCCAGTACTTC
CDR3 protein: CASSGYGLAGQETQYF

clone size: few
J gene: TRBJ2-7
V gene: TRBV2
D gene: TRBD1
CDR3 DNA: TGTGCCAGCAGTGTCGCCCCCTCCTGGGACAGCTCCTACGAGCAGTACTTC
CDR3 protein: CASSVAPSWDSSYEQYF

clone size: .
J gene: TRBJ2-7
V gene: TRBV6-5
D gene: .
CDR3 DNA: TGTGCCAGCAGGAAGACAGGAGCCGACGAGCAGTACTTC
CDR3 protein: CASRKTGADEQYF

clone size: .
J gene: TRBJ2-3
V gene: TRBV29-1
D gene: .
CDR3 DNA: TGCAGCGTTGGTAGGAGGATCGGGTCGTCACATACGCAGTATTTT
CDR3 protein: CSVGRRIGSSHTQYF

clone size: .
J gene: TRBJ1-1
V gene: TRBV30
D gene: .
CDR3 DNA: TGTGCCTGGAGTGGCGGGGGGCCGGCTTTCTTT
CDR3 protein: CAWSGGGPAFF

clone size: .
J gene: TRBJ2-3
V gene: TRBV29-1
D gene: .
CDR3 DNA: TGCAGCGTTGAAGGGGGCAAGCGGCAGTGGGTCACAGATACGCAGTATTTT
CDR3 protein: CSVEGGKRQWVTDTQYF

clone size: few
J gene: TRBJ2-1
V gene: TRBV7-2
D gene: TRBD1
CDR3 DNA: TGTGCCAGCACCAGATATGGGACAGGGCTCGTCAATGAGCAGTTCTTC
CDR3 protein: CASTRYGTGLVNEQFF

clone size: .
J gene: TRBJ2-1
V gene: TRBV7-2
D gene: TRBD1
CDR3 DNA: TGTGCCAGCAGCTACGACAGGGCCAATGAGCAGTTCTTC
CDR3 protein: CASSYDRANEQFF

clone size: .
J gene: TRBJ2-7
V gene: TRBV30
D gene: TRBD1
CDR3 DNA: TGTGCCTGGAGTGGGGGCAGGGGGTCCTACGAGCAGTACTTC
CDR3 protein: CAWSGGRGSYEQYF

clone size: .
J gene: TRBJ1-1
V gene: TRBV7-6
D gene: .
CDR3 DNA: TGTGCCACCCGATACTCCGTGAACACTGAAGCTTTCTTT
CDR3 protein: CATRYSVNTEAFF

clone size: .
J gene: TRBJ2-5
V gene: TRBV29-1
D gene: TRBD2
CDR3 DNA: TGCAGCGCCGAGGCGGGGGGGAGAGAGACCCAGTACTTC
CDR3 protein: CSAEAGGRETQYF

clone size: .
J gene: TRBJ1-6
V gene: TRBV5-1
D gene: .
CDR3 DNA: TGCGCCAGCAGCGTCCCGGGAGTCAATTCACCCCTCCACTTT
CDR3 protein: CASSVPGVNSPLHF

clone size: .
J gene: TRBJ1-2
V gene: TRBV9
D gene: .
CDR3 DNA: TGTGCCAGCAGCGGGGACGATGGTGGCTACACCTTC
CDR3 protein: CASSGDDGGYTF

clone size: .
J gene: TRBJ2-1
V gene: TRBV18
D gene: TRBD2
CDR3 DNA: TGTGCCAGCTCAGTAGGAGCGGGAGAGGGGAATGAGCAGTTCTTC
CDR3 protein: CASSVGAGEGNEQFF

clone size: .
J gene: TRBJ2-5
V gene: TRBV20-1
D gene: .
CDR3 DNA: TGCAGTGTCTCGGGACGCGAGACCCAGTACTTC
CDR3 protein: CSVSGRETQYF

clone size: few
J gene: TRBJ2-3
V gene: TRBV11-2
D gene: .
CDR3 DNA: TGTGCCAGCAGCCTCACGGTACTGCACGGCGGGACAGATACGCAGTATTTT
CDR3 protein: CASSLTVLHGGTDTQYF

clone size: few
J gene: TRBJ2-5
V gene: TRBV30
D gene: TRBD2
CDR3 DNA: TGTGCCTGGAAGAGTATCCGACTAGCGGCCCAAGAGACCCAGTACTTC
CDR3 protein: CAWKSIRLAAQETQYF

clone size: .
J gene: TRBJ2-3
V gene: TRBV7-2
D gene: TRBD2
CDR3 DNA: TGTGCCAGCAGCTTAGCGGGCAGCGGGAGGGCAGATACGCAGTATTTT
CDR3 protein: CASSLAGSGRADTQYF

clone size: .
J gene: TRBJ2-1
V gene: TRBV20-1
D gene: .
CDR3 DNA: TGCAGTGCTACCGGTATTGTGCAGTTCTTC
CDR3 protein: CSATGIVQFF

clone size: .
J gene: TRBJ2-5
V gene: TRBV2
D gene: .
CDR3 DNA: TGTGCCAGCAGTGGGGCAGAGACCCAGTACTTC
CDR3 protein: CASSGAETQYF

clone size: once
J gene: TRBJ2-1
V gene: TRBV6-5
D gene: .
CDR3 DNA: TGTGCCAGCAGTTACGTCCGGGACAATGAGCAGTTCTTC
CDR3 protein: CASSYVRDNEQFF

clone size: .
J gene: TRBJ1-2
V gene: TRBV7-9
D gene: .
CDR3 DNA: TGTGCCAGCAGCCCGAACACCTATGGCTACACCTTC
CDR3 protein: CASSPNTYGYTF

clone size: .
J gene: TRBJ2-2
V gene: TRBV7-9
D gene: .
CDR3 DNA: TGTGCCAGCAGCTTATCCAGGACTTACACCGGGGAGCTGTTTTTT
CDR3 protein: CASSLSRTYTGELFF

clone size: .
J gene: TRBJ2-3
V gene: TRBV19
D gene: .
CDR3 DNA: TGTGCCAGTAGTCAGGTCAAGGATACGCAGTATTTT
CDR3 protein: CASSQVKDTQYF

clone size: .
J gene: TRBJ2-5
V gene: TRBV9
D gene: TRBD2
CDR3 DNA: TGTGCCAGCAGCGTAGGAGTTAGCGGGGGCCAAGAGACCCAGTACTTC
CDR3 protein: CASSVGVSGGQETQYF

clone size: few
J gene: TRBJ2-7
V gene: TRBV19
D gene: .
CDR3 DNA: TGTGCCAGTAGTGAAGCGGTTCGCTACGAGCAGTACTTC
CDR3 protein: CASSEAVRYEQYF

clone size: few
J gene: TRBJ2-3
V gene: TRBV29-1
D gene: .
CDR3 DNA: TGCAGCGTTGAAGATGGAGATACGCAGTATTTT
CDR3 protein: CSVEDGDTQYF

clone size: .
J gene: TRBJ2-1
V gene: TRBV2
D gene: .
CDR3 DNA: TGTGCCAGCTGGAGAATTGGGCATGAGCAGTTCTTC
CDR3 protein: CASWRIGHEQFF

clone size: .
J gene: TRBJ2-1
V gene: TRBV29-1
D gene: .
CDR3 DNA: TGCAGCGTTGTGGGACCCGGGGCTGTTTTCGGGAGTGAGCAGTTCTTC
CDR3 protein: CSVVGPGAVFGSEQFF

clone size: .
J gene: TRBJ2-7
V gene: TRBV29-1
D gene: .
CDR3 DNA: TGCAGCGTTGCGGGACCGAGGGAGCAGTACTTC
CDR3 protein: CSVAGPREQYF

clone size: .
J gene: TRBJ1-1
V gene: TRBV30
D gene: .
CDR3 DNA: TGTGCCTGTGCCCCGACCGCGAACACTGAAGCTTTCTTT
CDR3 protein: CACAPTANTEAFF

clone size: .
J gene: TRBJ2-5
V gene: TRBV6-6
D gene: .
CDR3 DNA: TGTGCCAGCAGTCAGAACCAGAGAACGGGGACCCAGTACTTC
CDR3 protein: CASSQNQRTGTQYF

clone size: .
J gene: TRBJ2-3
V gene: TRBV5-1
D gene: .
CDR3 DNA: TGCGCCAGCAGGGCGGGGGCTAGCACAGATACGCAGTATTTT
CDR3 protein: CASRAGASTDTQYF

clone size: .
J gene: TRBJ2-7
V gene: TRBV29-1
D gene: .
CDR3 DNA: TGCAGCGTGGGGCCGGAGTCTCGAATCGGATACGAGCAGTACTTC
CDR3 protein: CSVGPESRIGYEQYF

clone size: few
J gene: TRBJ1-5
V gene: TRBV23-1
D gene: TRBD1
CDR3 DNA: TGCGCCAGCAGTCAACGACAGGGTATGGGTCAGCCCCAGCATTTT
CDR3 protein: CASSQRQGMGQPQHF

clone size: few
J gene: TRBJ2-1
V gene: TRBV28
D gene: TRBD2
CDR3 DNA: TGTGCCAGCAGGACTAGCGGGGACAATGAGCAGTTCTTC
CDR3 protein: CASRTSGDNEQFF

clone size: .
J gene: TRBJ1-1
V gene: TRBV27
D gene: .
CDR3 DNA: TGTGCCAGCAGTTGGGGGGGCACTGAAGCTTTCTTT
CDR3 protein: CASSWGGTEAFF

clone size: .
J gene: TRBJ2-3
V gene: TRBV29-1
D gene: TRBD1
CDR3 DNA: TGCAGCGTTAAACAGGGGGCGGAAGATACGCAGTATTTT
CDR3 protein: CSVKQGAEDTQYF

clone size: .
J gene: TRBJ2-7
V gene: TRBV14
D gene: .
CDR3 DNA: TGTGCCAGCAGCCAAAGCCCTCGACTTGGCGAGCAGTACTTC
CDR3 protein: CASSQSPRLGEQYF

clone size: .
J gene: TRBJ1-2
V gene: TRBV29-1
D gene: .
CDR3 DNA: TGCAGCGCTGGACAGCCAGCTAACTATGGCTACACCTTC
CDR3 protein: CSAGQPANYGYTF

clone size: few
J gene: TRBJ1-6
V gene: TRBV30
D gene: .
CDR3 DNA: TGTGCCTGGAGTGTGGATTCACCCCTCCACTTT
CDR3 protein: CAWSVDSPLHF

clone size: .
J gene: TRBJ2-1
V gene: TRBV7-9
D gene: TRBD1
CDR3 DNA: TGTGCCAGCAGCCCGACAGGGGAAGCCTACAATGAGCAGTTCTTC
CDR3 protein: CASSPTGEAYNEQFF

clone size: .
J gene: TRBJ2-1
V gene: TRBV30
D gene: .
CDR3 DNA: TGTGCCTGGAGTGTAGACCGGAATGAGCAGTTCTTC
CDR3 protein: CAWSVDRNEQFF

clone size: few
J gene: TRBJ2-7
V gene: TRBV18
D gene: .
CDR3 DNA: TGTGCCAGCTCACCAAGAAGTCTCCGGGTAGCATACGAGCAGTACTTC
CDR3 protein: CASSPRSLRVAYEQYF

clone size: few
J gene: TRBJ2-7
V gene: TRBV7-9
D gene: TRBD2
CDR3 DNA: TGTGCCAGCAGCTCCCGGACTAGCGGGGCCTACGAGCAGTACTTC
CDR3 protein: CASSSRTSGAYEQYF

clone size: .
J gene: TRBJ1-2
V gene: TRBV29-1
D gene: .
CDR3 DNA: TGCAGCGTTGAAAAGGGGGAACTCTATGGCTACACCTTC
CDR3 protein: CSVEKGELYGYTF

clone size: .
J gene: TRBJ1-5
V gene: TRBV30
D gene: .
CDR3 DNA: TGTGCCTGGAGCTTGGACGATAGTACGAAACAGCCCCAGCATTTT
CDR3 protein: CAWSLDDSTKQPQHF

clone size: .
J gene: TRBJ2-5
V gene: TRBV7-2
D gene: TRBD2
CDR3 DNA: TGTGCCAGCAGTAGGACTAGCGGCCAAGAGACCCAGTACTTC
CDR3 protein: CASSRTSGQETQYF

clone size: few
J gene: TRBJ1-2
V gene: TRBV28
D gene: .
CDR3 DNA: TGTGCCAGCAGTTTTCCTACGGCCTATGGCTACACCTTC
CDR3 protein: CASSFPTAYGYTF

clone size: few
J gene: TRBJ2-5
V gene: TRBV29-1
D gene: .
CDR3 DNA: TGCAGCGTTGCCCTTAGTGCCCAAGAGACCCAGTACTTC
CDR3 protein: CSVALSAQETQYF